The 22 T cell receptor beta chains reported below all come from one sample, sequenced in a study of glioma-infiltrating T cells. Using RNA template, CDR3s of TCR alpha and beta were amplified with iRepertoire arm-PCR. MiXCR, run by TCRdb on the multiplex PCR reads, gives a single entry per CDR3 protein. The top ten clones hold about 16% of a sample with about 130,000 distinct CDR3 sequences, roughly 20% of them seen once. Sequences were obtained from glioma tissue, nonneoplastic brain tissue, or PBMCs (not recorded which). The receptors originated from a human donor with low-grade glioma or glioblastoma, undergoing nonglioma brain surgery, or in good health (not recorded which).

This clonotype was observed a handful of times. The V gene is TRBV11-2, the J gene TRBJ2-1; D may match TRBD1 or TRBD2 (5 bases each). The V end was cut by 4 bases, the J end by 9 bases, with 10 bases between. This CDR3 contains 12 residues. Germline V gene sequence: CDR1 SGHAT, CDR2 FQNNGV. The CDR3 here is CASSSPGREQFF. Written as DNA, the CDR3 is TGTGCCAGCAGCTCGCCGGGACGTGAGCAGTTCTTC.

This clonotype was detected ten times or more. The CDR3 DNA is TGCAGTGCTAGAGATTCTGCCCGACAAGGAGTCTCTGGAAACACCATATATTTT. It is translated as CSARDSARQGVSGNTIYF. The V gene is TRBV20-1, the J gene TRBJ1-3; D unresolved. The V end lost 0 bases, the J end lost 0 bases, and 18 bases lay between the germline ends. The CDR3 has 18 residues. Germline CDR1 is DFQATT and CDR2 is SNEGSKA (reference sequence).

This clonotype was observed at least ten times. The chain recombines TRBV10-3 with TRBJ2-7, with 10 bases matching TRBD2. CDR3 length: 16 residues. Germline trimming cut 0 bases from V and 5 bases from J; bases unmatched to any gene: 7. From germline, CDR1 is ENHRY and CDR2 SYGVKD. The DNA for the CDR3 is TGTGCCATCAGTGAGTCGGGGCTAGCGGGAGTAAACGAGCAGTACTTC. It specifies CAISESGLAGVNEQYF.

This clonotype came up many times. The chain carries TRBV20-1 and TRBJ2-3; the match to TRBD2 covers 8 bases. V shed 3 bases and J 7 bases; nucleotides not matched to a gene: 3. Germline V gives CDR1 DFQATT, CDR2 SNEGSKA (reference sequence). CDR3 length equals 12 residues. CDR3 sequence (DNA): TGCAGTGCTAGCGGGAGGGAAAATACGCAGTATTTT. The encoded protein is CSASGRENTQYF.

This clonotype was recorded many times. The chain couples TRBV4-3 to TRBJ1-1; weak D call: TRBD1 (6 bases). CDR3 length equals 13 residues. In germline, CDR1 is LGHNA, CDR2 YSLEER. Trimming cost V 3 bases and J 5 bases, with 10 bases left between them. This CDR3 reads CASSHGQRTEAFF. In DNA, the CDR3 is TGCGCCAGCAGCCATGGACAGAGGACTGAAGCTTTCTTT.

This clonotype appeared many times. The chain links TRBV4-3 to TRBJ2-7; 10 positions agree with TRBD1. Looked up from germline, CDR1 is LGHNA and CDR2 is YSLEER. The CDR3 runs 15 residues. Trimming at V came to 6 bases and at J to 3 bases, leaving 8 bases not matched to a gene. CDR3 region: CASSPGTGVIYEQYF. CDR3 coding DNA: TGCGCCAGCAGTCCAGGGACAGGGGTCATCTACGAGCAGTACTTC.

Worth noting for this clonotype: Here the CDR3 omits its conserved ending phenylalanine or tryptophan, so a read error is the likely source. The CDR3: CATTGTGGNQPQHS. The CDR3 region has the DNA TGTGCCACCACCGGGACAGGGGGCAATCAGCCCCAGCATTCT. This chain joins TRBV19 and TRBJ1-5, with TRBD1 matching 10 bases. Trimming removed 10 bases from V and 2 bases from J; junction bases left unmatched: 5. The CDR3 consists of 14 residues. The germline V gene has CDR1 LNHDA and CDR2 SQIVND (reference sequence).

With respect to this clonotype: One base away lies a much larger clone, so this may be a sequencing read error. The rearrangement uses TRBV4-1 and TRBJ2-1, with D perhaps matching TRBD2 (6 bases). The CDR3 loop spans 16 amino acids. Germline V gene lookup returns CDR1 MGHRA and CDR2 YSYEKL. The DNA for the CDR3 is TGCGCCAGCAGCCAAGAAGGGACTGTCTCCTACAATGAGCAGTCCTTC. Its protein is CASSQEGTVSYNEQSF.

About this clonotype: A read error may explain this, as a much larger clone is one base away. The chain employs TRBV10-3 and TRBJ2-7, with D perhaps matching TRBD1 (5 bases). CDR3 length: 14 residues. V was pared by 4 bases and J by 5 bases, with 15 bases between. Germline V gives CDR1 ENHRY, CDR2 SYGVKD. The CDR3 coding sequence is TGTGCCATCAGTGGCGAACAGGCCTATGACGAGCAGTACTTC. It codes for CAISGEQAYDEQYF.

This chain connects TRBV5-6 to TRBJ2-3; D may be TRBD1 or TRBD2 (5 bases each). V shed 6 bases and J shed 3 bases, with 14 bases lying between them. The CDR3 covers 14 residues. Looked up from germline, CDR1 is SGHDT and CDR2 is YYEEEE. The CDR3 bases are TGTGCCAGCAACACGGGACCGCGTACAGATACGCAGTATTTT. Amino acid sequence: CASNTGPRTDTQYF.

Ten or more counts support this clonotype. One end of the junction varies from germline; a read error may be responsible. The rearrangement joins TRBV14 to TRBJ2-3, with 9 nucleotides matching TRBD2. CDR3 length equals 16 residues. Germline values: CDR1 SGHDN, CDR2 FVKESK. Written as DNA, the CDR3 is TGTGCCAGCAGCCAACGGTTTAGCGGGAGCAAAGATACGCAGTATTTT. Protein sequence: CASSQRFSGSKDTQYF.

This clonotype was counted ten times or more. The genes are TRBV4-3 and TRBJ2-1, with 12 bases aligning to TRBD2. The germline V gene has CDR1 LGHNA and CDR2 YSLEER. The CDR3 runs 17 residues. Unmatched junction bases numbered 9, after V lost 1 base and J lost 8 bases. DNA for the CDR3: TGCGCCAGCAGCCAAGGAAAGGAGACTAGCGGGGGCGATGAGCAGTTCTTC. It codes for CASSQGKETSGGDEQFF.

On this clonotype: This may stem from a read error, because a much larger clone lies one nucleotide away. This chain links TRBV6-2 or TRBV6-3 with TRBJ2-5, with TRBD2 identical over 11 bases. The J segment lost 5 bases and the V segment lost 6 bases, leaving 8 bases of the junction unmatched. The CDR3 runs 15 residues. Germline V gene sequence: CDR1 MNHEY, CDR2 SVGEGT. CDR3 sequence (DNA): TGTGCCAGCAGCACCACTAGCGGGAGATGGGAGACCCAGTACTTC. It codes for CASSTTSGRWETQYF.

Ten or more counts support this clonotype. This chain uses TRBV4-1 with TRBJ1-5; D not certain. V lost 6 bases and J 1 base, leaving 13 bases between the germline ends. The CDR3 has 15 residues. Germline-derived CDR1 and CDR2 are MGHRA and YSYEKL. The CDR3 loop is CASRANRGSNQPQHF. The DNA of the CDR3 is TGCGCCAGCAGGGCAAACAGAGGGAGCAATCAGCCCCAGCATTTT.

In this sample, this clonotype turned up many times. V usage is TRBV7-6 and J usage is TRBJ2-6; a weak D match, TRBD1 (5 bases). V lost 0 bases, J lost 0 bases, and 6 bases lay in between. Germline V gene sequence: CDR1 SGHVS, CDR2 FNYEAQ. There are 16 residues in the CDR3. CDR3 in DNA: TGTGCCAGCAGCTTAGCCGACAGCTCTGGGGCCAACGTCCTGACTTTC. This gives the protein CASSLADSSGANVLTF. The complete variable domain, with remaining parts taken from reference TRBV7-6 and TRBJ2-6, reads GAGVSQSPRYKVTKRGQDVALRCDPISGHVSLYWYRQALGQGPEFLTYFNYEAQQDKSGLPNDRFSAERPEGSISTLTIQRTEQRDSAMYRCASSLADSSGANVLTFGAGSRLTVL.

For this clonotype: One base away lies a much larger clone, so this may be a sequencing read error. The V and J genes are TRBV7-2 and TRBJ2-1; 9 nucleotides match TRBD2. CDR1 is SGHTA and CDR2 is FQGNSA in the germline V gene. This CDR3 contains 15 residues. The CDR3 sequence: CANSFLAGNPNEQFF. CDR3 nucleotides: TGTGCCAACAGCTTTCTAGCGGGAAATCCTAATGAGCAGTTCTTC.

This clonotype was counted at least ten times. This chain joins TRBV3-1 and TRBJ2-7, with no clear D. This CDR3 spans 13 amino acids. V dropped 6 bases and J dropped 6 bases, with 15 bases sitting between them. From germline, CDR1 is LGHDT and CDR2 YNNKEL (reference sequence). The DNA for the CDR3 is TGTGCCAGCAGTTCAAGCACCGTAACCGAGCAGTACTTC. Protein: CASSSSTVTEQYF.

This clonotype was seen at least ten times. V and J are TRBV24-1 and TRBJ2-5; D is ambiguous. CDR3 length: 13 amino acids. Germline CDR1 KGHDR, CDR2 SFDVKD. V gave up 2 bases and J gave up 2 bases, with 5 bases separating them. CDR3 region: CATSDSSQETQYF. For the CDR3, the DNA is TGTGCCACCAGTGATTCTTCTCAAGAGACCCAGTACTTC.

This clonotype turned up a few times. A much larger clone lies one base from this, so it may be a read error. The chain has TRBV7-9 and TRBJ2-3; maybe TRBD2 (5 bases). Germline V gene data show CDR1 as SEHNR and CDR2 as FQNEAQ (reference sequence). This CDR3 is built from 15 residues. Trimming cost V 8 bases and J 4 bases, with 19 bases left between them. The CDR3 coding sequence is TGTGCCAGCGGCCCCCGGTTCTGGGAGTCAGATACGCAGTATTTT. Translation gives CASGPRFWESDTQYF.

This clonotype was seen at least ten times. This rearrangement joins TRBV7-9 to TRBJ1-2; D is unresolved. CDR1 and CDR2 (germline): SEHNR, FQNEAQ (reference sequence). The CDR3 contains 16 residues. V lost 5 bases and J 3 bases, leaving 19 bases between the germline ends. The CDR3 region is CASSQRTLLADYGYTF. DNA of the CDR3: TGTGCCAGCAGCCAAAGGACCTTACTGGCGGACTATGGCTACACCTTC.

This clonotype came up many times. This sequence joins TRBV5-1 and TRBJ2-5; 7 positions agree with TRBD2. Germline assignment: CDR1 SGHRS and CDR2 YFSETQ. The CDR3 is made up of 14 amino acids. With V trimmed by 2 bases and J by 1 base, 2 bases remained unmatched. The CDR3 sequence: CASSFSSGQETQYF. The CDR3 DNA follows: TGCGCCAGCAGCTTCTCTAGCGGCCAAGAGACCCAGTACTTC.

The sample holds many counts of this clonotype. The chain recombines TRBV12-3 or TRBV12-4 with TRBJ2-5; 9 positions match TRBD2. The CDR3 runs 15 residues. J gave up 5 bases and V 4 bases, and 8 bases lay outside the gene matches. CDR3 sequence reads: CASSSPGLALETQYF. The CDR3 DNA reads as TGTGCCAGCAGTTCGCCGGGACTAGCTTTGGAGACCCAGTACTTC.